This T cell receptor beta chain derives from a study of T cells of healthy individuals. This clonotype was observed many times. TCRdb reprocessed the 5' RACE reads with MiXCR, giving one entry per CDR3 protein. This table holds 45,000 to 60,000 distinct CDR3 sequences, about 15% found once. The source of this sequence is a human donor in good health.

CDR3 sequence reads: CSAWPPSGTVTEAFF. The CDR3 DNA reads TGCAGTGCCTGGCCCCCCTCCGGGACAGTCACTGAAGCTTTCTTT. The J gene is TRBJ1-1, the V gene TRBV20-1; 7 nucleotides match TRBD1. The CDR3 spans 15 residues. Germline V gives CDR1 DFQATT, CDR2 SNEGSKA (reference sequence). Trimming took 6 bases from V and 4 from J; bases not matched to a gene: 14.